The T cell receptor (beta chain) under discussion was sequenced for a study of blood T cell repertoires in COVID-19. About the study: Acute and convalescent COVID-19 specimens originated in the United States, Italy and Spain. T cells, B-cell-depleted T cells, or PBMCs provided the cDNA or gDNA that served as material.

Per germline, CDR1 SGHRS and CDR2 YFSETQ. With V trimmed by 0 bases and J by 2 bases, 1 base remained unmatched. The CDR3 covers 14 residues. Under the authors' procedure: How many nucleated cells were present was estimated from reference gene primer amplification. Profiled with immunoSEQ multiplex PCR; TCRdb holds only in-frame clones, not every one. That table is the source of V, J and clone size, and D and trimming were worked out from the DNA. The sample shows some 670,000 clones, 75% to 90% of them seen only once. Of note for this clone: The same CDR3 arises from other DNA sequences in this sample as well.

The clonotype originates from a woman aged 18 to 35 with acute or convalescent COVID-19. J is TRBJ2-7 and V is TRBV5-1; 8 positions match TRBD2. Sequencing used peripheral blood. CDR3 loop: CASSLAGGTYEQYF. The CDR3 nucleotides are TGCGCCAGCAGCTTGGCGGGAGGGACCTACGAGCAGTACTTC.